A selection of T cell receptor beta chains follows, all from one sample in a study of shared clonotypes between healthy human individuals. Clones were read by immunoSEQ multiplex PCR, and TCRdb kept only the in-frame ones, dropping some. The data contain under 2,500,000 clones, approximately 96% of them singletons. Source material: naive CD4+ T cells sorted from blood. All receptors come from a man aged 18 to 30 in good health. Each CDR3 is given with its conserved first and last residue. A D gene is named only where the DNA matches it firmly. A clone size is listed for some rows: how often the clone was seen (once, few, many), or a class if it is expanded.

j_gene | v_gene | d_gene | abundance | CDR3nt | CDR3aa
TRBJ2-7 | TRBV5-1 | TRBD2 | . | TGCGCCAGCAGCCGTGAGCGGGGCTCCTACGAGCAGTACTTC | CASSRERGSYEQYF
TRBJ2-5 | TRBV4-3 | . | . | TGCGCCAGCAGCCAAACGTGGACGGTTGAGACCCAGTACTTC | CASSQTWTVETQYF
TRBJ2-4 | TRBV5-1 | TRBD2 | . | TGCGCCAGCAGCCTCTTCGCGGCTAGCGGAAGTGGGAAAAACATTCAGTACTTC | CASSLFAASGSGKNIQYF
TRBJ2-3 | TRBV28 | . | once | TGTGCCAGCAGTTTAGGTCCGACCAATACGCAGTATTTT | CASSLGPTNTQYF
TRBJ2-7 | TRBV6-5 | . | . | TGTGCCAGCAGTCCCTATGGGAGCTCCTACGAGCAGTACTTC | CASSPYGSSYEQYF
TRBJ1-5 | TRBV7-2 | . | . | TGTGCCAGCAGCCGGGACGCAAGCAATCAGCCCCAGCATTTT | CASSRDASNQPQHF
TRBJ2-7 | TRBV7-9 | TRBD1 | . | TGTGCCAGCAGCAGACGACAGGGTTTATACGAGCAGTACTTC | CASSRRQGLYEQYF
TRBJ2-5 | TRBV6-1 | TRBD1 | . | TGTGCCAGCAGAACAGGGGGCGGAACGGAGACCCAGTACTTC | CASRTGGGTETQYF
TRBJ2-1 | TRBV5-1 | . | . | TGCGCCAGCAGCGCACGACTGGTAGCAGGGAATGAGCAGTTCTTC | CASSARLVAGNEQFF
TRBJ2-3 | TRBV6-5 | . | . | TGTGCCAGCAGGGACGACACAATTAGCACAGATACGCAGTATTTT | CASRDDTISTDTQYF
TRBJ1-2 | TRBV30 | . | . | TGTGCCTGGACCCGTATGAGGGCTGGCGGCTACACCTTC | CAWTRMRAGGYTF
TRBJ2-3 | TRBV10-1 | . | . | TGCGCCAGCAGAGCGGACAGCACAGATACGCAGTATTTT | CASRADSTDTQYF
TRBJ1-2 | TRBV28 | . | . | TGTGCCAGCAGTTCCCCCCGGCAGGTTCACTATGGCTACACCTTC | CASSSPRQVHYGYTF
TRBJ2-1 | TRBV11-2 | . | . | TGTGCCAGCAGCTCAGTTTTTGTGCAGTTCTTC | CASSSVFVQFF
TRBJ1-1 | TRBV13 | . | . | TGTGCCAGCAGCTTAGCGCAGGGTAAGCCGACTATGAACACTGAAGCTTTCTTT | CASSLAQGKPTMNTEAFF
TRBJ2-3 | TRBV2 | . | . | TGTGCCAGGGGAGGGGGGCGTGCAGATACGCAGTATTTT | CARGGGRADTQYF
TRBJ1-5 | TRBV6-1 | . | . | TGTGCCAGCAGTGGGCAGGGAGGGAGTGTTAATCAGCCCCAGCATTTT | CASSGQGGSVNQPQHF
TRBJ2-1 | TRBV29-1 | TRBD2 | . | TGCAGCGTCCTCCGGGACTATTCCTACAATGAGCAGTTCTTC | CSVLRDYSYNEQFF
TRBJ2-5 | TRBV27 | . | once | TGTGCCAGCAGTTTCTCCCTTGGCGGGGAGACCCAGTACTTC | CASSFSLGGETQYF
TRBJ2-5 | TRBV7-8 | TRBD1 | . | TGTGCCAGCAGCAGGGACAGAGAGACCCAGTACTTC | CASSRDRETQYF
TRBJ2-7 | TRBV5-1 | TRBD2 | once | TGCGCCAGCAGCTTGGGCAGCCTTCTAGCGGAGGAGCAGTACTTC | CASSLGSLLAEEQYF
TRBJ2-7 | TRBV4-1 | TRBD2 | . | TGCGCCAGCAGCCAAGGTGTACTAGCGGGCTACTACGAGCAGTACTTC | CASSQGVLAGYYEQYF
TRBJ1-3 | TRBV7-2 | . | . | TGTGCCAGCAGCGATCCGGTCGATTGGGGACTCTCTGGAAACACCATATATTTT | CASSDPVDWGLSGNTIYF
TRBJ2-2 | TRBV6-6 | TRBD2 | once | TGTGCCAGCCGGGGGCGGGAGGAGGTCGGGGAGCTGTTTTTT | CASRGREEVGELFF
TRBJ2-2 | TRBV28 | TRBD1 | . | TGTGCCAGCAGTTTATTCCCAGGGGGCAATCTAGCCCCCGGGGAGCTGTTTTTT | CASSLFPGGNLAPGELFF
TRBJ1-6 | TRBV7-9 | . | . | TGTGCCAGCAGCTTAGATGGATATAATTCACCCCTCCACTTT | CASSLDGYNSPLHF
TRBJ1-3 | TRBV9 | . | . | TGTGCCAGCAGCGTAGCGCAGACTACTGGAAACACCATATATTTT | CASSVAQTTGNTIYF
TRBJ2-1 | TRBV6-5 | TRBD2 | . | TGTGCCAGCAGTCACTTAGCGGGAGGTTCTTACAATGAGCAGTTCTTC | CASSHLAGGSYNEQFF
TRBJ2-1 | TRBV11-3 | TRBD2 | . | TGTGCCAGCAGGAATAGCGGGGGGAATGAGCAGTTCTTC | CASRNSGGNEQFF
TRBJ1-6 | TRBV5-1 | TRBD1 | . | TGCGCCAGCAGCCCGGAGGGACAGAGGTCACCCCTCCACTTT | CASSPEGQRSPLHF
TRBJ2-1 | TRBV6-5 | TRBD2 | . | TGTGCCAGCAGTTCACCGGGAGGTGGGAATGAGCAGTTCTTC | CASSSPGGGNEQFF
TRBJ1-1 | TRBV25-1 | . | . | TGTGCCAGCAGTGAATATGGTTCTCCGCGGAACACTGAAGCTTTCTTT | CASSEYGSPRNTEAFF
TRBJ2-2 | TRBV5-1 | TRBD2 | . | TGCGCCAGCAGCTTGGCCGGTAGCGGGGGCCTGAACACCGGGGAGCTGTTTTTT | CASSLAGSGGLNTGELFF
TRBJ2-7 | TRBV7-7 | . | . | TGTGCTAGCAGCTTAGTACTACTGGGCCAAGGCCACTACGAGCAGTACTTC | CASSLVLLGQGHYEQYF
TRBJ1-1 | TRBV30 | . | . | TGTGCCTCCAGGTTTATGAACACTGAAGCTTTCTTT | CASRFMNTEAFF
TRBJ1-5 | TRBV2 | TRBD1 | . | TGTGCCAGCACAGGGGACAGTAGCAATCAGCCCCAGCATTTT | CASTGDSSNQPQHF
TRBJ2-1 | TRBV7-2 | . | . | TGTGCCAGCAGCTTAGTTGGCAGCTACAATGAGCAGTTCTTC | CASSLVGSYNEQFF
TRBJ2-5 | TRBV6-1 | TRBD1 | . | TGTGCCAGCAGTGAAGTTTCAGGACAGGGGGCCCCTGAGTACTTC | CASSEVSGQGAPEYF
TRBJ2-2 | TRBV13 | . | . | TGTGCCAGCAGCCTCCGACAGAAACTAGCGAACACCGGGGAGCTGTTTTTT | CASSLRQKLANTGELFF
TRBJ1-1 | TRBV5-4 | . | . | TGTGCCAGCAGCACCCAAAGGGGGATTAGGACTGAAGCTTTCTTT | CASSTQRGIRTEAFF
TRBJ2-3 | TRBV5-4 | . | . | TGTGCCAGCAGCTTGGCGGGTTACACAGATACGCAGTATTTT | CASSLAGYTDTQYF
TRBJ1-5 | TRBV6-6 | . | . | TGTGCCAGCAGCCACCCGTCAGGGGAGGCCTGGCCCCAGCATTTT | CASSHPSGEAWPQHF
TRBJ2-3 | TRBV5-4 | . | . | TGTGCCAGCAGGGGAGGAGGGAGGGATACGCAGTATTTT | CASRGGGRDTQYF
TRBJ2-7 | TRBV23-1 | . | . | TGCGCCAGCAGTCATAGCCGGGAGCGTCGGACCTACGAGCAGTACTTC | CASSHSRERRTYEQYF
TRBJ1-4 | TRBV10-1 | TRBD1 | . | TGCGCCAGCAAGGACAGGAAGGTCGTCAATGAAAAACTGTTTTTT | CASKDRKVVNEKLFF
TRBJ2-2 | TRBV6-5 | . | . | TGTGCCAGCAGTTCCCTTGGGGGCGGAAACACCGGGGAGCTGTTTTTT | CASSSLGGGNTGELFF
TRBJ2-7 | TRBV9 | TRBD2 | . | TGTGCCAGCAGCGTAGGGCTAGCGGGGTTATACGAGCAGTACTTC | CASSVGLAGLYEQYF
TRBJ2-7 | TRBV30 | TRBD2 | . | TGTGCCTGGGGGACTAGCGGAGAGTACGAGCAGTACTTC | CAWGTSGEYEQYF
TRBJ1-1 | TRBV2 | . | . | TGTGCCAGCAGTGAACTGTACTCGAACACTGAAGCTTTCTTT | CASSELYSNTEAFF
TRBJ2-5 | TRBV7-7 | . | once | TGTGCTAGCAGCCGCGACAGTAAAGAGACCCAGTACTTC | CASSRDSKETQYF
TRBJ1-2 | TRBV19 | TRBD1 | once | TGTGCCAGTAGTTTCTCTGGACAGGGGCTTTCTGGCTACACCTTC | CASSFSGQGLSGYTF
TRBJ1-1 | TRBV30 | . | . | TGTGCCTGGAGTGTACAATCCGGAACTGAAGCTTTCTTT | CAWSVQSGTEAFF
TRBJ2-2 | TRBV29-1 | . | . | TGCAGCGTTGGGTCGGGGAGTTGGAACACCGGGGAGCTGTTTTTT | CSVGSGSWNTGELFF
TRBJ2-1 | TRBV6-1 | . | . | TGTGCCAGCAGCGGACAGTACTCCTACAATGAGCAGTTCTTC | CASSGQYSYNEQFF